These 3 T cell receptor beta chains were all obtained from the same sample, sequenced in a study of T cell changes during pregnancy in multiple sclerosis. Sequencing was performed with immunoSEQ multiplex PCR; in TCRdb, only in-frame clones are kept and a portion is missing. The sample yields 61,000 or so clones, 93% seen once. Sequencing used CD4+ T cells from peripheral blood mononuclear cells, obtained before pregnancy. These receptors were collected from a female donor with multiple sclerosis, enrolled in a pregnancy study.

The chain combines TRBV19 with TRBJ1-1; perhaps TRBD1 as D (6 bases). CDR1 is LNHDA, CDR2 SQIVND, per germline (reference sequence). Trimming cost V 4 bases and J 10 bases, with 16 bases left between them. The CDR3 is made up of 13 amino acids. The CDR3 region is CASSTPGGRRAFF. For the CDR3, the DNA is TGTGCCAGTAGTACCCCGGGGGGCCGCCGAGCTTTCTTT.

This chain joins TRBV29-1 and TRBJ1-4; TRBD1 is a possible D gene (5 bases). V shed 7 bases and J shed 8 bases, with 26 bases lying between them. The CDR3 is made up of 16 amino acids. Germline CDR1 and CDR2: SQVTM and ANQGSEA. The CDR3 region has the DNA TGCAGCGCCTCCCTACCAGACGGGGGGGTTTCGGAAAAACTGTTTTTT. It yields the protein CSASLPDGGVSEKLFF.

The chain recombines TRBV7-2 with TRBJ2-7; TRBD2 agrees at 9 bases. Trimming at V came to 1 base and at J to 3 bases, leaving 10 bases not matched to a gene. Germline CDR1 SGHTA, CDR2 FQGNSA. This CDR3 comprises 17 residues. The CDR3 region has the DNA TGTGCCAGCAGCTTAGTTAGTAGCGGGAGTATGGGCTACGAGCAGTACTTC. It translates to CASSLVSSGSMGYEQYF.